This TCR beta chain was obtained from a study of cytomegalovirus exposure and HLA in healthy donors. Study results and limitations: TCR beta chain V- and J-gene trimming was linked, in a later analysis, to a missense variant in DCLRE1C. Fewer N-insertions (relative to the roughly 660-donor mean) were reportedly seen in an Asian-associated ancestry cluster in a later analysis. Some highly shared sequence variants likely arose as a pipeline artifact.

V lost 5 bases to trimming and J lost 11 bases, with 15 bases between them. CDR3 length: 12 amino acids. Germline values: CDR1 SGHTA, CDR2 FQGNSA. A few counts support this clone. Its antigen is unknown. The primer mix had 60 Vbeta and 13 Jbeta primers. Profiling relied on immunoSEQ multiplex PCR, and the TCRdb table lists in-frame clones only, not all of them. There are 190,000 or so clones in the sample; roughly four fifths occur only once, and roughly 1.5% lies in the top ten. The V gene is TRBV7-2, the J gene TRBJ1-1; D not resolved. The source is a man between 50 and 59 years old in good health and CMV-seronegative. The source material was PBMCs. The CDR3 is CASSAVAGRAFF. The CDR3 DNA is TGTGCCAGCAGCGCAGTGGCCGGGAGGGCTTTCTTT.